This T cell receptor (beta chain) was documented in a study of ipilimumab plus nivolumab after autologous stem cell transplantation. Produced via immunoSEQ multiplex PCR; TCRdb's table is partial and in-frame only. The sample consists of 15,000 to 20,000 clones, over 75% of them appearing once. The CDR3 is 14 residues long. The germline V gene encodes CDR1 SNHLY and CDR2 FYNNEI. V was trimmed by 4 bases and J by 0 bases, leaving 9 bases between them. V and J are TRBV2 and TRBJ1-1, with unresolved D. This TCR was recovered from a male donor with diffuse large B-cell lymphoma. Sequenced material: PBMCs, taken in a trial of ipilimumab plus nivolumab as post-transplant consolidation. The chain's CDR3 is CASSVGVMNTEAFF. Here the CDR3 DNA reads TGTGCCAGCAGTGTCGGGGTTATGAACACTGAAGCTTTCTTT.